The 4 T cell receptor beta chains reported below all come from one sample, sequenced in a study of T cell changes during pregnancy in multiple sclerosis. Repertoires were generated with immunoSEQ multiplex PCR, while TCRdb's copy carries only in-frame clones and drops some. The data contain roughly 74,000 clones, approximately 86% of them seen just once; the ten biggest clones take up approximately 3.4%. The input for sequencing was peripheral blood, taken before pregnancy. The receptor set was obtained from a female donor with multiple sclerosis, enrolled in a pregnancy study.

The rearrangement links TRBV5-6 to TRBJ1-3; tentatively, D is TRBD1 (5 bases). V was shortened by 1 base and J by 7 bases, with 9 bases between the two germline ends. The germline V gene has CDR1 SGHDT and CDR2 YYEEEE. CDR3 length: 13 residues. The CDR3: CASSLRGPNTIYF. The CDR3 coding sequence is TGTGCCAGCAGCTTGAGGGGTCCGAACACCATATATTTT.

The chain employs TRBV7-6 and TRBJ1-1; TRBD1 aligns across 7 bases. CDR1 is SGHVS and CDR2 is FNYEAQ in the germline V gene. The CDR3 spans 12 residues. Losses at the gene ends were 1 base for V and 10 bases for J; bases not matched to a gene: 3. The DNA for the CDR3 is TGTGCCAGCAGCTTAGGAGGGGGCCGAGCTTTCTTT. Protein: CASSLGGGRAFF.

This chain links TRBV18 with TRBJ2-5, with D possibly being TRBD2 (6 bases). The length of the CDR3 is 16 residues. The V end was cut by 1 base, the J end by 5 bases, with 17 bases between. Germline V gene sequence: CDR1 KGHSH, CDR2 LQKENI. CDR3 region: CASSPLGGAPVETQYF. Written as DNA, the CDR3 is TGTGCCAGCTCACCACTTGGCGGGGCGCCGGTCGAGACCCAGTACTTC. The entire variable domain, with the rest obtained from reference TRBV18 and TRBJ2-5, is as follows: NAGVMQNPRHLVRRRGQEARLRCSPMKGHSHVYWYRQLPEEGLKFMVYLQKENIIDESGMPKERFSAEFPKEGPSILRIQQVVRGDSAAYFCASSPLGGAPVETQYFGPGTRLLVL.

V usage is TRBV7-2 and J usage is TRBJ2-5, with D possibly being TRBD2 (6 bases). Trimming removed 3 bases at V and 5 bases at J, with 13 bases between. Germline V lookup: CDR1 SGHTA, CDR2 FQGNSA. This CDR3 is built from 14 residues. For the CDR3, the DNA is TGTGCCAGCAGCTTTAACGGGGCGGGGGAGACCCAGTACTTC. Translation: CASSFNGAGETQYF.